Included here is one TCR beta chain sequence, with context. Its antigen is currently unknown. Germline values: CDR1 SGHTA, CDR2 FQGTGA. The CDR3 contains 15 residues. Trimming took 0 bases from V and 4 from J, leaving 10 bases between them. The sample comes from a study of blood T cells in healthy people across ages. Study-wide results and limits: PBMCs were not sorted, which prevented a conclusive comparison of naive versus antigen-experienced cells.

Through a sample-barcoded 5' primer and a J-beta primer mix, a second PCR was run for roughly 7 to 12 cycles. TCRdb independently ran MiXCR on the 5' RACE reads; one entry per CDR3 protein. The sample holds about 830,000 distinct CDR3 sequences, over 45% seen once. The source material was blood. The V call is TRBV7-3, the J call TRBJ2-1; D gene unclear. The sequence derives from a man aged 30 to 45 in good health. For the CDR3, the DNA is TGTGCCAGCAGCTTAACAGATTCAGTATACAATGAGCAGTTCTTC. This sequence encodes CASSLTDSVYNEQFF. Full variable domain (remainder filled in from reference TRBV7-3 and TRBJ2-1): GAGVSQTPSNKVTEKGKYVELRCDPISGHTALYWYRQSLGQGPEFLIYFQGTGAADDSGLPNDRFFAVRPEGSVSTLKIQRTERGDSAVYLCASSLTDSVYNEQFFGPGTRLTVL.